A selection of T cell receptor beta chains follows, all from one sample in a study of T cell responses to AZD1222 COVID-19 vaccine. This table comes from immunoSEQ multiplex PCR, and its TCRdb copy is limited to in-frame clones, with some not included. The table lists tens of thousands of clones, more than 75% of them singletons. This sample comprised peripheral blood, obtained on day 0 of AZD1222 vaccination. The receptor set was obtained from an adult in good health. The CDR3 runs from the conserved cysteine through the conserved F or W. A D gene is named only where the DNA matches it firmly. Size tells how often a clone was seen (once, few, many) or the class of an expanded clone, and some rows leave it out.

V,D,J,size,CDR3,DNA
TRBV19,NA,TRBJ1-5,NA,CASSGRDYNQPQHF,TGTGCCAGTAGTGGAAGGGATTACAATCAGCCCCAGCATTTT
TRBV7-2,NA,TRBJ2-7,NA,CASSLAGHTYEQYF,TGTGCCAGCAGCTTAGCGGGGCATACCTACGAGCAGTACTTC
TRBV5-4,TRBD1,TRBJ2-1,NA,CASRWDRDEQFF,TGTGCCAGCAGGTGGGACAGGGATGAGCAGTTCTTC
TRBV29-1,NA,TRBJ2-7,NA,CSVAPERYEQYF,TGCAGCGTTGCGCCAGAACGCTACGAGCAGTACTTC
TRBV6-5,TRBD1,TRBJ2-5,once,CASSYGTGGETQYF,TGTGCCAGCAGTTATGGGACAGGGGGAGAGACCCAGTACTTC
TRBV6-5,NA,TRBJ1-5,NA,CASSRIISNQPQHF,TGTGCCAGCAGTCGGATTATTAGCAATCAGCCCCAGCATTTT
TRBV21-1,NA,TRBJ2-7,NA,CASSKDKGTETYEQYF,TGTGCCAGCAGCAAAGATAAGGGGACCGAAACCTACGAGCAGTACTTC
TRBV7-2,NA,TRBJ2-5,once,CASSPTVGGKETQYF,TGTGCCAGCAGCCCTACCGTTGGCGGGAAAGAGACCCAGTACTTC
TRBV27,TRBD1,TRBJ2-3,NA,CASRYRGGTDTQYF,TGTGCCAGCAGATACAGGGGGGGCACAGATACGCAGTATTTT
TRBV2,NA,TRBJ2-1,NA,CASSDWQGIDEQFF,TGTGCCAGCAGTGACTGGCAGGGGATCGATGAGCAGTTCTTC
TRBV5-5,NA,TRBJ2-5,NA,CASSLVGTYQETQYF,TGTGCCAGCAGCTTGGTCGGAACCTACCAAGAGACCCAGTACTTC
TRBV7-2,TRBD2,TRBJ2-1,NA,CASSPLAGRGTYNEQFF,TGTGCCAGCAGCCCCTTAGCGGGGCGCGGCACCTACAATGAGCAGTTCTTC
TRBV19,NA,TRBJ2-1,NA,CASREFPYNEQFF,TGTGCCAGCCGAGAATTTCCCTACAATGAGCAGTTCTTC
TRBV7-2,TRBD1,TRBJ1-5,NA,CASSRTGRNQPQHF,TGTGCCAGCAGTCGGACAGGGCGCAATCAGCCCCAGCATTTT
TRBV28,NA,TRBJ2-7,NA,CASSPRETDEQYF,TGTGCCAGCAGCCCCAGGGAAACGGACGAGCAGTACTTC
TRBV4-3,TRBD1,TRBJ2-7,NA,CASSRRTTGVNEQYF,TGCGCCAGCAGCCGCCGGACGACAGGGGTAAACGAGCAGTACTTC
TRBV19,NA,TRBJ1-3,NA,CASSIDDSRGNTIYF,TGTGCCAGTAGTATCGATGACAGCCGAGGAAACACCATATATTTT
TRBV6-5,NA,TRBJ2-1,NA,CASRPLASYNEQFF,TGTGCCAGCAGACCTCTCGCCTCCTACAATGAGCAGTTCTTC
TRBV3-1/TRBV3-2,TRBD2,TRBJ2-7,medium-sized,CASSTRTSGSITYEQYF,TGTGCCAGCAGCACCAGGACTAGCGGGAGTATAACGTACGAGCAGTACTTC
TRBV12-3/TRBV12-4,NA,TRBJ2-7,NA,CASSFGGEQYF,TGTGCCAGCAGTTTCGGGGGCGAGCAGTACTTC
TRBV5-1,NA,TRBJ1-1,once,CASSSDRSNTEAFF,TGCGCCAGCAGCTCCGACAGGTCGAACACTGAAGCTTTCTTT
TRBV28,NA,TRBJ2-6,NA,CASIPSGMGGANVLTF,TGTGCCAGCATTCCCTCCGGGATGGGGGGGGCCAACGTCCTGACTTTC
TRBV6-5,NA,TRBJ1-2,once,CASTREDGYTF,TGTGCCAGCACCAGGGAGGATGGCTACACCTTC
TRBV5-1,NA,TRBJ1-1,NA,CASRDSVNTEAFF,TGCGCCAGCAGGGACAGTGTGAACACTGAAGCTTTCTTT
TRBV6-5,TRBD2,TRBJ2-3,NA,CAIIGRERTDTQYF,TGTGCCATTATAGGGAGGGAGAGGACAGATACGCAGTATTTT
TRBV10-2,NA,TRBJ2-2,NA,CAVRGRNTGELFF,TGCGCCGTTCGAGGGAGGAACACCGGGGAGCTGTTTTTT
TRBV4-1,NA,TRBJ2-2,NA,CASSHYRDTEIPGELFF,TGCGCCAGCAGCCATTACCGGGACACCGAAATTCCCGGGGAGCTGTTTTTT
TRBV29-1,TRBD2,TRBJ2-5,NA,CSVGLAGGQETQYF,TGCAGCGTTGGTCTAGCGGGCGGGCAGGAGACCCAGTACTTC
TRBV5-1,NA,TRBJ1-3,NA,CASSTTGSSGNTIYF,TGCGCCAGCAGCACTACAGGGTCCTCTGGAAACACCATATATTTT
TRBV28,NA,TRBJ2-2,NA,CASSPTAGSTGELFF,TGTGCCAGCAGTCCAACGGCGGGGTCCACCGGGGAGCTGTTTTTT
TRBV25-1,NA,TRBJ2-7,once,CASSGFYEQYF,TGTGCCAGCAGTGGTTTCTACGAGCAGTACTTC
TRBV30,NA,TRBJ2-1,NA,CAWTDYNEQFF,TGTGCCTGGACCGACTATAATGAGCAGTTCTTC
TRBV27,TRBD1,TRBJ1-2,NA,CASSSLAGTGPNYGYTF,TGTGCCAGCAGTTCCCTGGCCGGGACAGGACCGAACTATGGCTACACCTTC
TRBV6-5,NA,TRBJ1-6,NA,CASREYNSPLHF,TGTGCCAGCAGGGAGTATAATTCACCCCTCCACTTT
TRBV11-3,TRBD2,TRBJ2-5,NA,CASSFSGVQETQYF,TGTGCCAGCAGCTTTAGCGGGGTCCAAGAGACCCAGTACTTC
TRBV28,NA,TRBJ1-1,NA,CASSSIISEAFF,TGTGCCAGCAGTTCAATAATCTCTGAAGCTTTCTTT
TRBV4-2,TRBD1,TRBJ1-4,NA,CASSQSGGKLFF,TGTGCCAGCAGTCAATCAGGGGGAAAACTGTTTTTT
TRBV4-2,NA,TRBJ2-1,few,CASSPTPGPYSYNEQFF,TGTGCCAGCAGCCCCACCCCAGGGCCGTACTCCTACAATGAGCAGTTCTTC
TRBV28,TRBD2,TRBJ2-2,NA,CASSSSGDPNTGELFF,TGTGCCAGCAGTTCTAGCGGGGACCCGAACACCGGGGAGCTGTTTTTT
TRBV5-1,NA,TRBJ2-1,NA,CASCWTADNEQFF,TGCGCCAGCTGTTGGACTGCAGACAATGAGCAGTTCTTC
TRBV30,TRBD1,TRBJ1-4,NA,CAWRQGAATNEKLFF,TGTGCCTGGAGACAGGGGGCTGCAACTAATGAAAAACTGTTTTTT
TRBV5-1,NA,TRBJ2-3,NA,CASSVGGLRDFTDTQYF,TGCGCCAGCAGCGTTGGCGGCCTGAGGGATTTCACAGATACGCAGTATTTT
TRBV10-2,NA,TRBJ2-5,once,CASSEGMRGETQYF,TGCGCCAGCAGTGAGGGGATGAGGGGAGAGACCCAGTACTTC
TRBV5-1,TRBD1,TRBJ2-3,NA,CASSLQGAGDTQYF,TGCGCCAGCAGCTTGCAGGGGGCTGGAGATACGCAGTATTTT
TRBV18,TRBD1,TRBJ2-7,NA,CASSPPGTDYEQYF,TGTGCCAGCTCACCACCGGGGACAGACTACGAGCAGTACTTC
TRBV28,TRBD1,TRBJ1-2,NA,CATFSGGGAFGYTF,TGTGCCACCTTCTCCGGAGGGGGCGCGTTTGGCTACACCTTC
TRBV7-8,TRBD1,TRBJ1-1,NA,CASSMTGADTEAFF,TGTGCCAGCAGCATGACAGGGGCGGACACTGAAGCTTTCTTT
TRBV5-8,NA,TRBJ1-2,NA,CASSLRIRLSYGYTF,TGTGCCAGCAGCTTGAGGATAAGACTCAGCTATGGCTACACCTTC
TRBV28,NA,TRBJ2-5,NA,CASSSGRGNQETQYF,TGTGCCAGCAGTTCGGGCAGGGGTAACCAAGAGACCCAGTACTTC
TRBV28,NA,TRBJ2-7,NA,CASSLSKLGEQYF,TGTGCCAGCAGTTTGAGCAAGCTTGGAGAGCAGTACTTC
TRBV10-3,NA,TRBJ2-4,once,CAISPGHNFLAKNIQYF,TGTGCCATCAGCCCGGGACATAACTTCCTAGCCAAAAACATTCAGTACTTC
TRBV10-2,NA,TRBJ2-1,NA,CASSESGRMTTQFF,TGCGCCAGCAGTGAGTCGGGACGAATGACTACGCAGTTCTTC
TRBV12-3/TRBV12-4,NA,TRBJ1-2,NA,CASSLAGPRGYTF,TGTGCCAGCAGTTTAGCAGGTCCGCGGGGCTACACCTTC